There are a few counts of the clone carrying this T cell receptor (beta chain). Its antigen remains unidentified. A junction boundary mismatches the germline segment, possibly from a read error. These data belong to a study of early T cells in non-severe SARS-CoV-2 infection. Across the whole study: Sequencing targeted bulk RNA from unsorted whole blood, leaving chains unpaired. The study, taken as a whole, reports: VDJdb-based annotation leaned toward anti-spike CD8 responses and missed private and CD4 specificities.

CDR3 size: 15 residues. CDR1 is SEHNR and CDR2 is FQNEAQ in the germline V gene (reference sequence). Individual cDNA molecules received unique molecular identifiers during library preparation. TCRdb re-called the 5' RACE reads through MiXCR, storing one row per CDR3 protein. The data show about 48,000 distinct CDR3 sequences, over 5% seen once. The sample consisted of whole blood. The receptor comes from an adult who was a healthcare worker with PCR-confirmed SARS-CoV-2 infection or an uninfected control (not recorded which). This chain links TRBV7-9 with TRBJ2-4; D uncertain. DNA of the CDR3: TGTGCCAGCAGTTTAGACACACCGAGCAGAAACATTCAGTACTTC. Translating it yields CASSLDTPSRNIQYF.